These 28 T cell receptor beta chains came from one sample sequenced in a study of early T cells in non-severe SARS-CoV-2 infection. TCRdb used MiXCR to reprocess the 5' RACE reads, holding one entry per CDR3 protein. The data contain around 79,000 distinct CDR3 sequences, around 11% of them singletons. Sequencing was performed on whole blood, taken at baseline. The receptors come from an adult who was a healthcare worker with PCR-confirmed SARS-CoV-2 infection or an uninfected control (not recorded which).

This clonotype was seen a handful of times. The chain combines TRBV28 with TRBJ2-2; 8 bases line up with TRBD1. V lost 5 bases and J lost 3; bases outside the gene matches: 5. Germline assignment: CDR1 MDHEN and CDR2 SYDVKM. This CDR3 contains 15 residues. The CDR3 here is CASSPDRGDTGELFF. In nucleotides, the CDR3 is TGTGCCAGCAGTCCCGACAGGGGCGACACCGGGGAGCTGTTTTTT.

The chain recombines TRBV5-6 with TRBJ1-2, with 8 bases fitting TRBD1. With 3 bases clipped from V and 5 bases from J, the junction kept 9 bases outside the gene matches. The CDR3 contains 15 residues. The V gene's germline CDR1 is SGHDT and CDR2 YYEEEE. The DNA of the CDR3 is TGTGCCAGCAGCTGGGCCCCGGACAGGGTATATGGCTACACCTTC. Translating gives CASSWAPDRVYGYTF.

The chain employs TRBV20-1 and TRBJ1-5; 8 nucleotides align to TRBD1. The germline CDR1 and CDR2 sequences are DFQATT and SNEGSKA (reference sequence). This CDR3 region has 13 residues. The CDR3: CSIRDRSNQPQHF. The CDR3 DNA reads as TGCAGCATCCGGGACAGGAGCAATCAGCCCCAGCATTTT.

The chain couples TRBV6-2 or TRBV6-3 to TRBJ1-2; the D gene is possibly TRBD1 (5 bases). Trimming took off 7 bases at V and 6 bases at J, with 18 bases between the two ends. This CDR3 region has 14 residues. The germline V gene encodes CDR1 MNHEY and CDR2 SVGEGT. CDR3 in amino acids: CASTHVGRDDGYTF. Here the CDR3 DNA reads TGTGCCAGCACCCACGTTGGCAGGGATGATGGCTACACCTTC.

V is TRBV7-2 and J is TRBJ2-6, with no clear D. V was trimmed by 5 bases and J by 0 bases, leaving 8 bases between them. CDR1 is SGHTA and CDR2 is FQGNSA in the germline V gene. The CDR3 covers 15 residues. CDR3: CASSRPPSGANVLTF. The CDR3 coding sequence is TGTGCCAGCAGCCGCCCCCCCTCTGGGGCCAACGTCCTGACTTTC.

The chain combines TRBV9 with TRBJ2-1; 7 bases fit TRBD2. Germline V lookup: CDR1 SGDLS, CDR2 YYNGEE. The CDR3 is 13 residues long. J lost 5 bases, V lost 4 bases, and 3 bases had no gene match. CDR3: CASSWGGDNEQFF. For the CDR3, the DNA is TGTGCCAGCAGCTGGGGAGGGGACAATGAGCAGTTCTTC.

This chain connects TRBV11-2 to TRBJ2-3, with D unclear. V was cut by 1 base and J by 4 bases, with 6 bases left in between. The CDR3 is 13 residues long. In germline, CDR1 is SGHAT, CDR2 FQNNGV. The CDR3, as DNA: TGTGCCAGCAGCTTAGGCCGCGCAGATACGCAGTATTTT. It yields the protein CASSLGRADTQYF.

The chain uses TRBV27 and TRBJ1-2; D is possibly TRBD1 (5 bases). This CDR3 is built from 14 residues. Trimming shortened V by 5 bases and J by 4 bases, and 14 bases separated the two germline ends. Germline V lookup: CDR1 MNHEY, CDR2 SMNVEV (reference sequence). The CDR3: CASSPDQGIYGYTF. The CDR3 nucleotides are TGTGCCAGCAGTCCAGACCAGGGTATCTATGGCTACACCTTC.

This clonotype has just a few counts. The chain carries TRBV9 and TRBJ2-7; D may match TRBD1 or TRBD2 (5 bases each). The CDR3 sequence is 12 residues long. V was cut by 3 bases and J by 8 bases, with 12 bases left in between. Germline V lookup: CDR1 SGDLS, CDR2 YYNGEE. This CDR3 is CASSGDGTQQYF. For the CDR3, the DNA is TGTGCCAGCAGCGGGGACGGGACCCAGCAGTACTTC.

In its sample, this clonotype was seen a few times. CDR3 in DNA: TGTGCCAGCAGATGGGAGGCCTATAATTCACCCCTCCACTTT. Translation gives CASRWEAYNSPLHF. V usage is TRBV28 and J usage is TRBJ1-6; D unclear. Trimming removed 6 bases at V and 2 bases at J, with 8 bases between. The CDR3 spans 14 residues. CDR1 is MDHEN and CDR2 is SYDVKM in the germline V gene.

Ten or more counts support this clonotype. The chain carries TRBV7-2 and TRBJ2-3; D is perhaps TRBD1 (6 bases). Looked up from germline, CDR1 is SGHTA and CDR2 is FQGNSA. Trimming pared 2 bases from V and 4 bases from J, leaving 10 bases between. This CDR3 is 14 amino acids long. This CDR3 reads CASSLQGRSDTQYF. The CDR3 region has the DNA TGTGCCAGCAGCTTACAGGGGCGATCAGATACGCAGTATTTT. The complete variable domain, with remaining parts taken from reference TRBV7-2 and TRBJ2-3, reads GAGVSQSPSNKVTEKGKDVELRCDPISGHTALYWYRQSLGQGLEFLIYFQGNSAPDKSGLPSDRFSAERTGGSVSTLTIQRTQQEDSAVYLCASSLQGRSDTQYFGPGTRLTVL.

This chain joins TRBV27 and TRBJ2-4; no reliable D call. The CDR3 length is 12 residues. The germline V gene has CDR1 MNHEY and CDR2 SMNVEV (reference sequence). V lost 3 bases to trimming and J lost 5 bases, with 5 bases between them. The CDR3 DNA follows: TGTGCCAGCAGTTTCCACGAAAACATTCAGTACTTC. This codes for CASSFHENIQYF.

The rearrangement joins TRBV14 to TRBJ2-7, with D possibly matching TRBD2 (5 bases). The CDR3 loop spans 13 amino acids. Trimming removed 2 bases from V and 3 bases from J, with 8 bases in between. The V gene's germline CDR1 is SGHDN and CDR2 FVKESK. CDR3 DNA: TGTGCCAGCAGCCAACTTCGGGGCTACGAGCAGTACTTC. Translated: CASSQLRGYEQYF.

This clonotype was counted between two and nine times. The CDR3 DNA sequence: TGCAGCGTTGAAGATCTTGTCGGGAGAAATGAGCAGTTCTTC. This translates into CSVEDLVGRNEQFF. The V and J genes are TRBV29-1 and TRBJ2-1; D perhaps matches TRBD2 (6 bases). The CDR3 spans 14 residues. V was shortened by 0 bases and J by 7 bases, with 13 bases between the two germline ends. Germline loops: CDR1 SQVTM, CDR2 ANQGSEA.

The V gene is TRBV6-1, the J gene TRBJ2-7; D is unresolved. The CDR3 is made up of 13 amino acids. The V end lost 8 bases, the J end lost 4 bases, and 15 bases lay between the germline ends. In germline, CDR1 is MNHNS, CDR2 SASEGT. The CDR3 bases are TGTGCCAGCCTCCGGGCTTTAGGATACGAGCAGTACTTC. It translates to CASLRALGYEQYF.

The chain has TRBV25-1 and TRBJ2-7, with D possibly being TRBD1 (5 bases). The CDR3 extends over 14 amino acids. The V end was cut by 4 bases, the J end by 4 bases, with 14 bases between. Germline V lookup: CDR1 MGHDK, CDR2 SYGVNS. CDR3 sequence (DNA): TGTGCCAGCAGTGCCTCCAGGGTGCCGTACGAGCAGTACTTC. Amino acids: CASSASRVPYEQYF.

This clonotype was found a few times. The J gene is TRBJ2-7, the V gene TRBV29-1, with TRBD1 matching 9 bases. V trimming: 7 bases; J trimming: 5 bases; junction bases outside the gene matches: 9. This CDR3 region has 13 residues. From germline, CDR1 is SQVTM and CDR2 ANQGSEA. Written as DNA, the CDR3 is TGCAGCGCCAAACCTACAGGGGGCAACGAGCAGTACTTC. It is translated as CSAKPTGGNEQYF.

This clonotype has at least ten counts. V and J are TRBV29-1 and TRBJ1-2, with D possibly being TRBD1 (5 bases). V lost 4 bases and J 6 bases, leaving 18 bases between the germline ends. Germline lookup yields CDR1 SQVTM and CDR2 ANQGSEA. The CDR3 runs to 14 residues. DNA of the CDR3: TGCAGCGTTGGTGGGGGATCAGGATCTGATGGCTACACCTTC. Translating gives CSVGGGSGSDGYTF.

This clonotype was detected only a few times. This chain uses TRBV11-2 with TRBJ2-3, with D possibly TRBD1 on 6 matching bases. The CDR3 is 15 residues long. Germline lookup yields CDR1 SGHAT and CDR2 FQNNGV. V was clipped by 4 bases and J by 2 bases, with 13 bases between them. For the CDR3, the DNA is TGTGCCAGCAGCTCCGACAGGAGTCACACAGATACGCAGTATTTT. Its translation is CASSSDRSHTDTQYF.

This sequence joins TRBV7-2 and TRBJ1-2, with 7 bases aligning to TRBD1. The CDR3 has 13 residues. V shed 5 bases, J shed 5 bases, and the junction held 5 bases outside the gene matches. Looked up from germline, CDR1 is SGHTA and CDR2 is FQGNSA. CDR3: CASSVDRPYGYTF. The CDR3 nucleotides read TGTGCCAGCAGCGTGGACAGGCCGTATGGCTACACCTTC.

This chain links TRBV5-4 with TRBJ2-3; perhaps TRBD2 as D (5 bases). Trimming took 2 bases from V and 9 from J, leaving 10 bases between them. The CDR3 is 12 amino acids. Germline assignment: CDR1 SGHNT and CDR2 YYREEE (reference sequence). The CDR3 sequence is CASSFWTETQYF. DNA for the CDR3: TGTGCCAGCAGCTTCTGGACTGAGACGCAGTATTTT.

The V and J genes are TRBV19 and TRBJ1-2, with D unclear. Trimming took off 5 bases at V and 4 bases at J, with 14 bases between the two ends. Germline-derived CDR1 and CDR2 are LNHDA and SQIVND (reference sequence). CDR3 length equals 14 residues. DNA of the CDR3: TGTGCCAGTAGTCCCCTTGGGCAGTTCTATGGCTACACCTTC. The encoded protein is CASSPLGQFYGYTF.

The V and J genes are TRBV3-1 and TRBJ2-7; no reliable D call. Per germline, CDR1 LGHDT and CDR2 YNNKEL (reference sequence). There are 11 residues in the CDR3. V dropped 0 bases and J dropped 5 bases, with 2 bases sitting between them. CDR3: CASSQDHEQYF. The DNA for the CDR3 is TGTGCCAGCAGCCAAGATCACGAGCAGTACTTC.

This clonotype has a handful of counts. The chain recombines TRBV7-4 with TRBJ1-3; 7 bases are shared with TRBD1. CDR3 size: 17 residues. V shed 3 bases, J shed 3 bases, and the junction held 11 bases outside the gene matches. Germline assignment: CDR1 SGHVT and CDR2 SQSDAQ. Written as DNA, the CDR3 is TGTGCCAGCAGCTTTTTCGGACCGGGACAGCTTGGAAACACCATATATTTT. Encoded protein: CASSFFGPGQLGNTIYF.

The chain joins TRBV29-1 to TRBJ2-3, with D possibly TRBD1 on 6 matching bases. V was trimmed by 3 bases and J by 2 bases, leaving 9 bases between them. CDR3 size: 13 residues. Germline CDR1 reads SQVTM; CDR2 reads ANQGSEA. Here the CDR3 reads CSVEDSYTDTQYF. DNA for the CDR3: TGCAGCGTTGAGGACAGTTACACAGATACGCAGTATTTT.

This rearrangement joins TRBV6-2 or TRBV6-3 to TRBJ1-1; D is unclear. CDR1 and CDR2 from the germline V gene are MNHEY and SVGEGT. The CDR3 runs to 12 residues. Between the trimmed V and J ends, which lost 4 bases and 1 base, there was a span of 4 bases. CDR3 protein: CASSWGNTEAFF. In nucleotides, the CDR3 is TGTGCCAGCAGTTGGGGGAACACTGAAGCTTTCTTT.

The chain joins TRBV16 to TRBJ1-1; D not certain. There are 13 residues in the CDR3. V was trimmed by 0 bases and J by 1 base, leaving 3 bases between them. Germline assignment: CDR1 KGHSY and CDR2 FQNENV. The DNA for the CDR3 is TGTGCCAGCAGCCAATCTAGGAACACTGAAGCTTTCTTT. It codes for CASSQSRNTEAFF.

V usage is TRBV20-1 and J usage is TRBJ1-4; no definite D call. Trimming removed 1 base from V and 0 bases from J, with 9 bases in between. There are 15 residues in the CDR3. Germline V gene sequence: CDR1 DFQATT, CDR2 SNEGSKA (reference sequence). CDR3 DNA sequence: TGCAGTGCTAGAGTCTACGGTCCAACTAATGAAAAACTGTTTTTT. This translates into CSARVYGPTNEKLFF.